This TCR beta chain derives from a study of shared clonotypes between healthy human individuals. Whole-study results and caveats: Generally, estimated richness proved larger in naive subsets than it did in memory subsets. Non-shared clonotypes displayed generation probabilities falling below those of clonotypes present in all four donors. Among a few donors, 4.5% to 5.5% of naive CD4 clonotypes were found in common.

Worth noting for this clone: The antigen remains undetermined.

The method was immunoSEQ multiplex PCR; TCRdb's version includes in-frame clones alone and lacks a portion of them. This table has about 2.2 million clones, about 94% appearing once. As defined, naive CD8 cells were CD45RO-negative and positively selected for CCR7, with terminally differentiated effector memory CD45RA+ cells excluded. This clonotype originated in a man aged 18 to 29 in good health. Some clones in this sample may be carry-over from other donors' samples. Sequences were obtained from naive CD8+ T cells from PBMCs.

CDR3 DNA sequence: TGTGCCAGCATGCAGTCCCCTAACTATGGCTACACCTTC. It codes for CASMQSPNYGYTF. This chain joins TRBV13 and TRBJ1-2; no clear D gene. This CDR3 spans 13 amino acids. Trimming left V 7 bases short and J 0 bases short, with 9 bases between. Per germline, CDR1 PRHDT and CDR2 FYEKMQ (reference sequence).